This is a list of T cell receptor beta chains from one sample in a study of T cell responses to AZD1222 COVID-19 vaccine. Profiled with immunoSEQ multiplex PCR; TCRdb holds only in-frame clones, not every one. The repertoire has fewer than 200,000 clones, around 94% of them found once; the top ten carry 1% to 1.5%. The material was peripheral blood, obtained on day 0 of AZD1222 vaccination. The receptors were sampled from an adult in good health. The CDR3 runs from the conserved cysteine through the conserved F or W. The D gene is left open where the match is weak. Where a row states a size, it is once, few, many or the class of an expanded clone; other rows omit it.

clone_size	j_call	v_call	d_call	cdr3_nt	cdr3_aa
once	TRBJ1-6	TRBV7-3	.	TGTGCCAGCAGCAAGATAGGGGGAAATTCACCCCTCCACTTT	CASSKIGGNSPLHF
few	TRBJ1-5	TRBV19	.	TGTGCCAGTTGCAGAGCAGACAATCAGCCCCAGCATTTT	CASCRADNQPQHF
.	TRBJ2-3	TRBV6-5	.	TGTGCCAGCAGACCTAGCACAGATACGCAGTATTTT	CASRPSTDTQYF
.	TRBJ1-2	TRBV28	.	TGTGCCAGCAGTTTGGTAGGGTTAAGCTATGGCTACACCTTC	CASSLVGLSYGYTF
.	TRBJ2-5	TRBV7-8	TRBD1	TGTGCCAGCAGCCGCCTACAGGGGAGAGAGACCCAGTACTTC	CASSRLQGRETQYF
.	TRBJ2-7	TRBV7-2	.	TGTGCCAGCAGCTTTCGGTGGGGGGGCCTCTACGAGCAGTACTTC	CASSFRWGGLYEQYF
.	TRBJ2-5	TRBV19	.	TGTGCCAGTAGTCCCCACCGGAACCAAGAGACCCAGTACTTC	CASSPHRNQETQYF
once	TRBJ1-6	TRBV5-6	.	TGTGCCAGCAGCTTGGGGGGACAAGGTTCACCCCTCCACTTT	CASSLGGQGSPLHF
.	TRBJ1-2	TRBV2	TRBD1	TGTGCCAGCAGGACGATAGACAGGGACTATGGCTACACCTTC	CASRTIDRDYGYTF
.	TRBJ1-1	TRBV18	.	TGTGCCAGCTCACCACCTCTCGGACAGATTGAAGCTTTCTTT	CASSPPLGQIEAFF
.	TRBJ1-2	TRBV4-3	.	TGCGCCAGCAGCCAAGATATAGGGCAGGGGATTCGATATGGCTACACCTTC	CASSQDIGQGIRYGYTF
.	TRBJ2-7	TRBV5-4	TRBD2	TGTGCCAGCAGCCATCTGGCTAGCGGGGGGGCCTACTCCTACGAGCAGTACTTC	CASSHLASGGAYSYEQYF
few	TRBJ1-2	TRBV19	.	TGTGCCACGAAACAGTTGGCCCCAGAGAGGTATGGCTACACCTTC	CATKQLAPERYGYTF
.	TRBJ1-6	TRBV6-2/TRBV6-3	.	TGTGCCAGCAGTCGGACAGCCGGGAATTCACCCCTCCACTTT	CASSRTAGNSPLHF
.	TRBJ1-2	TRBV3-1/TRBV3-2	.	TGTGCCAGCAGCCAAGAGTATTCACCCAACTATGGCTACACCTTC	CASSQEYSPNYGYTF
.	TRBJ1-1	TRBV7-9	.	TGTGCCAGCAGCTTAGAAATATCTGAAGCTTTCTTT	CASSLEISEAFF
.	TRBJ2-2	TRBV5-6	TRBD1	TGTGCCAGCAGCTGGGGGACAGGGTTGACCGGGGAGCTGTTTTTT	CASSWGTGLTGELFF